The clone carrying this T cell receptor (beta chain) was observed at least ten times. The CDR3 covers 17 residues. The germline V gene has CDR1 SSHAT and CDR2 FNYEAQ (reference sequence). With 5 bases clipped from V and 4 bases from J, the junction kept 15 bases outside the gene matches. This record belongs to a study of T cells after yellow fever vaccination. One entry per CDR3 protein results from TCRdb running MiXCR on the 5' RACE reads. The repertoire holds hundreds of thousands of distinct CDR3 sequences, with 8.7% as singletons. This sequence originates from a man between 18 and 29 years old who received the YFV17D yellow fever vaccine. The sample consisted of PBMCs, taken on the day of the first yellow fever vaccination. This chain joins TRBV7-7 and TRBJ2-5; TRBD2 matches 8 bases. The CDR3, as DNA: TGTGCCAGCAGCACCTTTCCCGGGACTAGAGGGTCAGAGACCCAGTACTTC. It is translated as CASSTFPGTRGSETQYF.